Each of the 8 T cell receptor beta chains below was sequenced from the same sample in a study of T cell changes during pregnancy in multiple sclerosis. The repertoire was sequenced with immunoSEQ multiplex PCR; TCRdb's copy has only in-frame clones and lacks some. The data contain around 84,000 clones, approximately 95% of them seen just once; the ten biggest clones take up about 1%. The specimen comprised peripheral blood, sampled in the second trimester of pregnancy. These receptors originate from a female donor in good health, enrolled as a control in a pregnancy study.

V and J are TRBV28 and TRBJ2-2; D is uncertain. Trimming removed 8 bases at V and 2 bases at J, with 9 bases between. Germline V gene data show CDR1 as MDHEN and CDR2 as SYDVKM. The CDR3 runs 13 residues. This chain's CDR3 is CASYSSNTGELFF. CDR3 nucleotide sequence: TGTGCCAGCTACAGCTCTAACACCGGGGAGCTGTTTTTT.

The rearrangement uses TRBV29-1 and TRBJ2-1; 8 bases agree with TRBD1. Germline CDR1 SQVTM, CDR2 ANQGSEA. The CDR3 length is 14 residues. The CDR3 is CSVKGQASYNEQFF. The CDR3, as DNA: TGCAGTGTCAAGGGACAGGCCTCCTACAATGAGCAGTTCTTC.

The gene calls are TRBV5-1 and TRBJ2-7, with 9 bases matching TRBD1. Germline V gives CDR1 SGHRS, CDR2 YFSETQ. The junction had 7 bases not matched to a gene; V was cut back by 3 bases and J by 6 bases. This CDR3 comprises 14 residues. Written as DNA, the CDR3 is TGCGCCAGCAGCTCCGGACAGGGGCAAGTCGAGCAGTACTTC. Its protein product is CASSSGQGQVEQYF.

V and J are TRBV15 and TRBJ2-1, with 7 bases aligning to TRBD1. V lost 3 bases to trimming and J lost 2 bases; unmatched junction nucleotides: 4. The CDR3 loop spans 15 amino acids. The V gene's germline CDR1 is LNHNV and CDR2 YYDKDF (reference sequence). The CDR3 loop is CATSSDRVTYNEQFF. As DNA, the CDR3 is TGTGCCACCAGCAGTGACAGGGTCACCTACAATGAGCAGTTCTTC.

In its sample, this clone was seen once. This chain connects TRBV5-1 to TRBJ2-5; D is perhaps TRBD2 (5 bases). From germline, CDR1 is SGHRS and CDR2 YFSETQ. Deletions cut 0 bases from V and 1 base from J, with 10 bases between. The CDR3 extends over 15 amino acids. As DNA, the CDR3 is TGCGCCAGCAGCTTGGGAGAGGGCCTCCAAGAGACCCAGTACTTC. Translating gives CASSLGEGLQETQYF.

This rearrangement joins TRBV5-4 to TRBJ2-5; TRBD2 agrees at 8 bases. The CDR3 spans 16 residues. Germline V CDR1 and CDR2: SGHNT, YYREEE (reference sequence). Unmatched junction bases numbered 8, after V lost 4 bases and J lost 0 bases. CDR3 nucleotide sequence: TGTGCCAGCAGCATAGGGACTAGGGTGTACCAAGAGACCCAGTACTTC. Encoded protein: CASSIGTRVYQETQYF.

The J gene is TRBJ1-2, the V gene TRBV27; a weak D match, TRBD1 (5 bases). V lost 3 bases, J lost 0 bases, and 8 bases lay in between. CDR1 is MNHEY, CDR2 SMNVEV, per germline (reference sequence). The CDR3 loop spans 14 amino acids. CDR3 DNA sequence: TGTGCCAGCAGTTTCGGGGGAGCTAACTATGGCTACACCTTC. It translates to CASSFGGANYGYTF.

The chain carries TRBV6-6 and TRBJ1-3, with D unclear. The ends were cut back, 6 bases at V and 2 bases at J, with 8 bases in the middle. The CDR3 covers 13 residues. Germline lookup yields CDR1 MNHNY and CDR2 SVGAGI (reference sequence). The CDR3 loop reads CASSLGAGNTIYF. In nucleotides, the CDR3 is TGTGCCAGCAGCCTCGGGGCTGGAAACACCATATATTTT.